Shown below are 30 T cell receptor beta chains from a single sample sequenced in a study of T cells in Graves' hyperthyroidism and ophthalmopathy. The CDR3 regions of TCR beta were amplified from RNA transcripts. Using the HTBI primer set, a first-round RT-PCR was run on the TCR CDR3. TCRdb independently ran MiXCR on the multiplex PCR reads; one entry per CDR3 protein. This table holds hundreds of thousands of distinct CDR3 sequences, 15% found once. Sequencing was done on a sample of blood. The receptors shown here come from a woman aged 60-75 years with Graves' ophthalmopathy.

This clonotype was counted at least ten times. V usage is TRBV3-1 and J usage is TRBJ1-2; D gene ambiguous. V was trimmed by 4 bases and J by 7 bases, leaving 10 bases between them. CDR1 and CDR2 (germline): LGHDT, YNNKEL (reference sequence). The CDR3 is made up of 12 amino acids. CDR3 region: CASSRSYGGYTF. In DNA, the CDR3 is TGTGCCAGCAGCCGGAGTTATGGTGGCTACACCTTC.

This clonotype came up a few times. The chain carries TRBV6-1 and TRBJ2-7; 9 bases match TRBD2. The V and J ends lost 7 bases and 7 bases, in that order; junction bases with no gene match: 11. The CDR3 runs 14 residues. Germline V gene data show CDR1 as MNHNS and CDR2 as SASEGT. CDR3 nucleotides: TGTGCCAGCAAAGCGGGAGGTCCTCCTGAAGAGCAGTACTTC. It encodes CASKAGGPPEEQYF.

This clonotype was found many times. The chain combines TRBV6-1 with TRBJ1-2; no clear D gene. This CDR3 comprises 15 residues. V shed 7 bases and J shed 7 bases, with 22 bases lying between them. Germline V gene data show CDR1 as MNHNS and CDR2 as SASEGT. The DNA of the CDR3 is TGTGCCAGCACCCAAGTGGCCCCACAAACGGGTGGCTACACCTTC. Translated, it gives CASTQVAPQTGGYTF.

In nucleotides, the CDR3 is TGTGCCAGCAATTACTCAGTCTGGGACTCAACCTACGAGCAGTACTTC. Translation gives CASNYSVWDSTYEQYF. This chain connects TRBV12-3 or TRBV12-4 to TRBJ2-7; D perhaps matches TRBD2 (6 bases). The V end was cut by 7 bases, the J end by 2 bases, with 21 bases between. The CDR3 covers 16 residues.

This clonotype came up a few times. This rearrangement joins TRBV20-1 to TRBJ2-1, with TRBD2 matching over 15 bases. Trimming at V came to 5 bases and at J to 8 bases, leaving 7 bases not matched to a gene. In germline, CDR1 is DFQATT, CDR2 SNEGSKA (reference sequence). This CDR3 region has 15 residues. The CDR3 DNA reads as TGCAGTGCTGATACGGGGACTAGCGGGAGGTATGAGCAGTTCTTC. Protein sequence: CSADTGTSGRYEQFF.

This clonotype was detected many times. The rearrangement joins TRBV5-5 to TRBJ2-7, with D possibly TRBD2 on 5 matching bases. V was shortened by 2 bases and J by 4 bases, with 19 bases between the two germline ends. The CDR3 extends over 16 amino acids. Germline CDR1 and CDR2: SGHKS and YYEKEE (reference sequence). Written as DNA, the CDR3 is TGTGCCAGCAGCTTAACGGGGAGCGCACCCTCTTACGAGCAGTACTTC. Translated, it gives CASSLTGSAPSYEQYF.

The chain employs TRBV7-8 and TRBJ2-1, with D possibly matching TRBD1 (5 bases). Per germline, CDR1 SGHVS and CDR2 FQNEAQ. The CDR3 is 15 amino acids. Between the trimmed V and J ends, which lost 4 bases and 8 bases, there was a span of 18 bases. This CDR3 is CASSSLRGTRDEQFF. In DNA form, the CDR3 reads TGTGCCAGCAGCTCCCTTAGGGGTACACGGGATGAGCAGTTCTTC.

This clonotype was observed many times. J is TRBJ1-2 and V is TRBV30; no firm D call. CDR3 length: 13 amino acids. Germline V CDR1 and CDR2: GTSNPN, SVGIG (reference sequence). V shed 2 bases and J shed 4 bases, with 11 bases lying between them. CDR3 nucleotide sequence: TGTGCCTGGAGTAACGGCAGACTCTATGGCTACACCTTC. Translating gives CAWSNGRLYGYTF.

At least ten counts were recorded for this clonotype. J is TRBJ2-1 and V is TRBV28; TRBD2 aligns across 9 bases. The length of the CDR3 is 17 residues. CDR1 and CDR2 (germline): MDHEN, SYDVKM. Unmatched junction bases numbered 13, after V lost 2 bases and J lost 8 bases. Here the CDR3 DNA reads TGTGCCAGCAGTTTACGGCCTAGCGGGACCTTGGCTGATGAGCAGTTCTTC. Its protein product is CASSLRPSGTLADEQFF.

The genes are TRBV6-1 and TRBJ2-1, with D possibly matching TRBD2 (6 bases). Germline CDR1 and CDR2: MNHNS and SASEGT. The CDR3 is 13 amino acids. With 8 bases removed from V and 4 bases from J, the gap between germline ends came to 12 bases. Here the CDR3 DNA reads TGTGCCAGCCGGAGGGCCAAGTACAATGAGCAGTTCTTC. Its translation: CASRRAKYNEQFF.

The chain employs TRBV29-1 and TRBJ1-4, with D possibly matching TRBD1 (5 bases). Germline CDR1 reads SQVTM; CDR2 reads ANQGSEA. Trimming cost V 6 bases and J 8 bases, with 19 bases left between them. The CDR3 runs to 14 residues. CDR3 sequence (DNA): TGCAGCGTCGCGCCGGGGACGGGAGGCGAAAAACTGTTTTTT. It is translated as CSVAPGTGGEKLFF.

This clonotype occurred many times. Here the CDR3 reads CSAPLGAEETQYF. The CDR3 DNA is TGCAGTGCTCCCCTTGGAGCGGAAGAGACCCAGTACTTC. This rearrangement joins TRBV20-1 to TRBJ2-5, with a tentative D call TRBD2 (5 bases). CDR1 DFQATT and CDR2 SNEGSKA come from the germline V gene (reference sequence). The V gene lost 5 bases and the J gene lost 3 bases, with 13 bases spanning the gap. This CDR3 region has 13 residues.

This clonotype has more than one count but fewer than ten. This sequence joins TRBV19 and TRBJ1-1; tentative D call: TRBD1 (5 bases). Germline V CDR1 and CDR2: LNHDA, SQIVND (reference sequence). Trimming cost V 3 bases and J 1 base, with 12 bases left between them. The CDR3 is 15 amino acids. The CDR3: CASSMGGQTNTEAFF. The CDR3 coding sequence is TGTGCCAGTAGTATGGGGGGTCAGACGAACACTGAAGCTTTCTTT.

This clonotype was counted many times. The genes are TRBV2 and TRBJ2-5; 9 nucleotides line up with TRBD1. CDR1 and CDR2 (germline): SNHLY, FYNNEI. The V segment lost 5 bases and the J segment 9 bases; nucleotides outside the gene matches: 13. This CDR3 region has 15 residues. CDR3 coding DNA: TGTGCCAGCAGTTCGGACAGGGGATCCATCGTGGCCCAGTACTTC. It yields the protein CASSSDRGSIVAQYF.

The rearrangement links TRBV5-1 to TRBJ2-1, with TRBD2 matching 13 bases. This CDR3 is built from 18 residues. After removal of 5 bases from V and 2 bases from J, the junction contained 10 bases not matched to a gene. The V gene's germline CDR1 is SGHRS and CDR2 YFSETQ. As DNA, the CDR3 is TGCGCCAGCAGGGGGCAGGGGGGGACTAGCGGGACCTACAATGAGCAGTTCTTC. As protein: CASRGQGGTSGTYNEQFF.

This clonotype was seen at least ten times. The rearrangement links TRBV28 to TRBJ2-5; D is possibly TRBD1 (5 bases). The CDR3 is 15 residues long. Trimming removed 3 bases at V and 1 base at J, with 12 bases between. Germline loops: CDR1 MDHEN, CDR2 SYDVKM. The CDR3 region has the DNA TGTGCCAGCAGTTTTGAGTACAGGCTCCAAGAGACCCAGTACTTC. It specifies CASSFEYRLQETQYF.

This clonotype was counted many times. V usage is TRBV28 and J usage is TRBJ1-1, with a tentative D call TRBD1 (6 bases). The V and J ends lost 6 bases and 0 bases respectively, with 17 bases between them. There are 16 residues in the CDR3. Germline V gives CDR1 MDHEN, CDR2 SYDVKM. CDR3 amino acids: CASSPPRDNLNTEAFF. The CDR3 DNA is TGTGCCAGCAGCCCACCCCGGGACAACCTGAACACTGAAGCTTTCTTT. Supplemented by reference TRBV28 and TRBJ1-1, the full variable domain reads DVKVTQSSRYLVKRTGEKVFLECVQDMDHENMFWYRQDPGLGLRLIYFSYDVKMKEKGDIPEGYSVSREKKERFSLILESASTNQTSMYLCASSPPRDNLNTEAFFGQGTRLTVV.

This sequence joins TRBV7-8 and TRBJ1-2, with D uncertain. The CDR3 is 12 amino acids. The germline V gene has CDR1 SGHVS and CDR2 FQNEAQ. The V gene lost 2 bases and the J gene lost 3 bases, with 4 bases spanning the gap. CDR3 DNA sequence: TGTGCCAGCAGCTTACAGTACTATGGCTACACCTTC. Amino acid sequence: CASSLQYYGYTF. The whole variable domain, remainder taken from reference TRBV7-8 and TRBJ1-2, is GAGVSQSPRYKVAKRGQDVALRCDPISGHVSLFWYQQALGQGPEFLTYFQNEAQLDKSGLPSDRFFAERPEGSVSTLKIQRTQQEDSAVYLCASSLQYYGYTFGSGTRLTVV.

This clonotype was detected ten times or more. This chain connects TRBV24-1 to TRBJ2-3, with a possible D match to TRBD1 (6 bases). Germline CDR1 reads KGHDR; CDR2 reads SFDVKD. This CDR3 is built from 15 residues. Trimming stripped 4 bases from V and 2 bases from J, with 12 bases between. The CDR3 sequence: CATSDTRGTTDTQYF. As DNA, the CDR3 is TGTGCCACCAGTGACACCAGGGGAACCACAGATACGCAGTATTTT.

This clonotype has only a few counts. The rearrangement uses TRBV29-1 and TRBJ1-1; tentatively, D is TRBD1 (5 bases). CDR3 length equals 11 residues. CDR1 and CDR2 from the germline V gene are SQVTM and ANQGSEA. V was cut by 5 bases and J by 3 bases, with 7 bases left in between. The CDR3, as DNA: TGCAGCGTTCAGGGCGACACTGAAGCTTTCTTT. Its protein is CSVQGDTEAFF.

The chain recombines TRBV19 with TRBJ2-3; TRBD2 matches at 10 bases. The CDR3 extends over 16 amino acids. The V segment lost 10 bases and the J segment 3 bases; nucleotides outside the gene matches: 13. Germline CDR1 LNHDA, CDR2 SQIVND (reference sequence). The CDR3 DNA sequence: TGTGCCACTAAAGGTCCTAGCGGGAGTTTTACAGATACGCAGTATTTT. Protein sequence: CATKGPSGSFTDTQYF.

This clonotype was recorded at least ten times. The gene calls are TRBV2 and TRBJ2-3, with D possibly matching TRBD2 (5 bases). Trimming stripped 6 bases from V and 3 bases from J, with 13 bases between. Per the germline V gene, CDR1 is SNHLY and CDR2 is FYNNEI. There are 14 residues in the CDR3. The CDR3 here is CASRGSKATDTQYF. The CDR3 DNA follows: TGTGCCAGCAGGGGGAGTAAGGCAACAGATACGCAGTATTTT.

The rearrangement joins TRBV2 to TRBJ2-1; TRBD1 matches at 9 bases. Germline CDR1 SNHLY, CDR2 FYNNEI. J was trimmed by 8 bases and V by 4 bases; bases with no gene match: 3. There are 13 residues in the CDR3. The DNA of the CDR3 is TGTGCCAGCAGTGGGGGACAGGGCCATGAGCAGTTCTTC. This sequence encodes CASSGGQGHEQFF.

The chain links TRBV6-1 to TRBJ2-4, with D maybe TRBD1 (6 bases). The CDR3 consists of 13 residues. Germline-derived CDR1 and CDR2 are MNHNS and SASEGT. Trimming shortened V by 6 bases and J by 5 bases, and 11 bases separated the two germline ends. CDR3 protein: CASSRRGQNIQYF. The CDR3 DNA sequence: TGTGCCAGCAGCCGCAGGGGACAAAACATTCAGTACTTC.

This clonotype was recorded at least ten times. V and J are TRBV12-3 or TRBV12-4 and TRBJ2-2, with TRBD1 matching over 9 bases. With 6 bases clipped from V and 3 bases from J, the junction kept 14 bases outside the gene matches. The CDR3 consists of 18 residues. Here the CDR3 reads CASSQTPGQGLHTGELFF. The CDR3 DNA sequence: TGTGCCAGCAGCCAGACACCGGGACAGGGTCTACACACCGGGGAGCTGTTTTTT.

This clonotype was counted ten times or more. The chain employs TRBV6-5 and TRBJ2-3, with D perhaps being TRBD1 or TRBD2 (5 bases each). Trimming took off 2 bases at V and 5 bases at J, with 11 bases between the two ends. This CDR3 is built from 14 residues. Germline values: CDR1 MNHEY, CDR2 SVGAGI. CDR3 residues: CASSYRDLRDTQYF. In nucleotides, the CDR3 is TGTGCCAGCAGTTACAGGGACCTCCGAGATACGCAGTATTTT.

This clonotype was observed many times. The rearrangement links TRBV28 to TRBJ1-2, with a weak D call TRBD1 (5 bases). Germline assignment: CDR1 MDHEN and CDR2 SYDVKM. V lost 3 bases, J lost 4 bases, and 12 bases lay in between. The CDR3 runs 14 residues. The CDR3 DNA sequence: TGTGCCAGCAGTTTGGGGGGTCAAGCCTATGGCTACACCTTC. This sequence encodes CASSLGGQAYGYTF.

This clonotype has just a few counts. The chain uses TRBV19 and TRBJ2-2; the match to TRBD1 covers 7 bases. This CDR3 region has 18 residues. Unmatched junction bases numbered 13, after V lost 5 bases and J lost 1 base. Looked up from germline, CDR1 is LNHDA and CDR2 is SQIVND (reference sequence). The chain's CDR3 is CASSSHLARTGNTGELFF. In nucleotides, the CDR3 is TGTGCCAGTAGTTCCCACCTCGCCCGGACAGGGAACACCGGGGAGCTGTTTTTT. Full variable domain (missing parts from reference TRBV19 and TRBJ2-2): DGGITQSPKYLFRKEGQNVTLSCEQNLNHDAMYWYRQDPGQGLRLIYYSQIVNDFQKGDIAEGYSVSREKKESFPLTVTSAQKNPTAFYLCASSSHLARTGNTGELFFGEGSRLTVL.

This clonotype appeared many times. The chain employs TRBV2 and TRBJ2-1; D may be TRBD2 (6 bases). Germline CDR1 reads SNHLY; CDR2 reads FYNNEI. This CDR3 has 13 amino acids. The V end lost 7 bases, the J end lost 5 bases, and 12 bases lay between the germline ends. The chain's CDR3 is CASIWTTHNEQFF. The CDR3 bases are TGTGCCAGCATTTGGACTACCCACAATGAGCAGTTCTTC.

This clonotype appeared a few times. The chain joins TRBV5-6 to TRBJ1-1; TRBD1 is a possible D gene (6 bases). CDR1 and CDR2 (germline): SGHDT, YYEEEE. V was cut by 4 bases and J by 7 bases, with 20 bases left in between. The CDR3 has 15 amino acids. CDR3 in amino acids: CASSQQYRVGGEAFF. CDR3 coding DNA: TGTGCCAGCAGCCAACAATACAGGGTGGGCGGTGAAGCTTTCTTT.